The 9 T cell receptor beta chains below come from one sample, sequenced in a study of cytomegalovirus exposure and HLA in healthy donors. PCR involved 60 Vbeta and 13 Jbeta primers. TCRdb keeps only in-frame clones here, not all; method: immunoSEQ multiplex PCR. This sample has 170,000 or so clones; 77% occur once, and the top ten carry 1.1% to 1.5%. The sample was PBMCs. These TCRs come from a woman between 25 and 40 years old in good health and CMV-seronegative.

The rearrangement joins TRBV18 to TRBJ1-1; the D is unclear. The germline V gene has CDR1 KGHSH and CDR2 LQKENI. The CDR3 has 13 residues. V was clipped by 0 bases and J by 8 bases, with 10 bases between them. The CDR3 DNA is TGTGCCAGCTCACCACCCTTAGAAGAAGAAGCTTTCTTT. This gives the protein CASSPPLEEEAFF.

The CDR3 nucleotides are TGTGCCATCAGTGAGTCGTCTCTCCGGGGACAGGGAACCTACGAGCAGTACTTC. It translates to CAISESSLRGQGTYEQYF. The chain carries TRBV10-3 and TRBJ2-7; 9 nucleotides align to TRBD1. Germline V gene sequence: CDR1 ENHRY, CDR2 SYGVKD. V shed 0 bases, J shed 2 bases, and the junction held 11 bases outside the gene matches. This CDR3 region has 18 residues.

The chain recombines TRBV5-5 with TRBJ2-6; the match to TRBD1 covers 11 bases. This CDR3 has 17 residues. With 5 bases clipped from V and 1 base from J, the junction kept 5 bases outside the gene matches. Per the germline V gene, CDR1 is SGHKS and CDR2 is YYEKEE (reference sequence). The CDR3 sequence is CASRGDRGFSGANVLTF. CDR3 sequence (DNA): TGTGCCAGCAGGGGGGACAGGGGGTTTTCTGGGGCCAACGTCCTGACTTTC.

The gene calls are TRBV21-1 and TRBJ1-1; the tabulated D call, TRBD1, remains unverified against the DNA. TRBV21-1 is labeled a pseudogene. This CDR3 is built from 19 residues. The CDR3 coding sequence is TGTGCCAGCAGCAAAAGGGGCCGGGACAGGCTTTACATGAACACTGAAGCTTTCTTT. Amino acids: CASSKRGRDRLYMNTEAFF.

V usage is TRBV5-4 and J usage is TRBJ2-2, with a possible D match to TRBD2 (6 bases). The CDR3 is 16 amino acids. With 3 bases removed from V and 4 bases from J, the gap between germline ends came to 16 bases. In germline, CDR1 is SGHNT, CDR2 YYREEE (reference sequence). The CDR3 here is CASSWGGDTSTGELFF. CDR3 sequence (DNA): TGTGCCAGCAGCTGGGGCGGGGATACGAGCACCGGGGAGCTGTTTTTT.

This chain joins TRBV30 and TRBJ1-3, with 7 nucleotides matching TRBD1. The germline gives CDR1 GTSNPN, CDR2 SVGIG (reference sequence). The CDR3 runs to 15 residues. Trimming at V came to 2 bases and at J to 0 bases, leaving 4 bases not matched to a gene. CDR3 residues: CAWSTGQTSGNTIYF. The DNA for the CDR3 is TGTGCCTGGAGTACGGGACAGACCTCTGGAAACACCATATATTTT. The full variable domain, its missing parts supplied by reference TRBV30 and TRBJ1-3, is SQTIHQWPATLVQPVGSPLSLECTVEGTSNPNLYWYRQAAGRGLQLLFYSVGIGQISSEVPQNLSASRPQDRQFILSSKKLLLSDSGFYLCAWSTGQTSGNTIYFGEGSWLTVV.

The rearrangement uses TRBV5-1 and TRBJ1-1, with 8 bases that match TRBD1. CDR3 length equals 17 residues. Trimming took 0 bases from V and 5 from J; bases not matched to a gene: 12. CDR1 and CDR2 from the germline V gene are SGHRS and YFSETQ. The CDR3 loop reads CASSLETFIGQGTEAFF. The DNA for the CDR3 is TGCGCCAGCAGCTTGGAGACGTTTATTGGACAGGGAACTGAAGCTTTCTTT.

This chain joins TRBV7-8 and TRBJ1-1; the match to TRBD1 covers 8 bases. V was pared by 3 bases and J by 5 bases, with 2 bases of the junction left unmatched. Germline loops: CDR1 SGHVS, CDR2 FQNEAQ. This CDR3 region has 13 residues. CDR3 nucleotides: TGTGCCAGCAGCTTCCGACAGGGGACTGAAGCTTTCTTT. Its protein product is CASSFRQGTEAFF.

This clone has more than one count but fewer than ten. The V and J genes are TRBV9 and TRBJ1-6, with TRBD1 matching over 7 bases. Unmatched junction bases numbered 3, after V lost 2 bases and J lost 10 bases. Germline V gives CDR1 SGDLS, CDR2 YYNGEE. This CDR3 contains 13 residues. The CDR3 bases are TGTGCCAGCAGCGTGGGACAGCTCTCACCCCTCCACTTT. This sequence encodes CASSVGQLSPLHF.